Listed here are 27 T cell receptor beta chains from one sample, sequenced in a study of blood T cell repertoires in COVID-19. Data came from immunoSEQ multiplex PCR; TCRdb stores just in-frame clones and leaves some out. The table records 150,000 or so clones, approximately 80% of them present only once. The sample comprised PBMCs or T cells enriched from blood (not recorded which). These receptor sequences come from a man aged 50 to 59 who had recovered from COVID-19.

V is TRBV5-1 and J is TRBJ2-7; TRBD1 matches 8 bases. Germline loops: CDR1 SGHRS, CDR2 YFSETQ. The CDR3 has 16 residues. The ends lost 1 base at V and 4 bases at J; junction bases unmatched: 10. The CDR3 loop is CASSLSTGGTVYEQYF. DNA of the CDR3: TGCGCCAGCAGCTTGAGTACAGGGGGAACGGTGTACGAGCAGTACTTC.

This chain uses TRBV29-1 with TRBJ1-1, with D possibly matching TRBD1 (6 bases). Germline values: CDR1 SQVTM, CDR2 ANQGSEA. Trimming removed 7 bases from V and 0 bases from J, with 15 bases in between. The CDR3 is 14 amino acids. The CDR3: CSGRQGMLNTEAFF. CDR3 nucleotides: TGCAGCGGTCGGCAGGGGATGTTGAACACTGAAGCTTTCTTT.

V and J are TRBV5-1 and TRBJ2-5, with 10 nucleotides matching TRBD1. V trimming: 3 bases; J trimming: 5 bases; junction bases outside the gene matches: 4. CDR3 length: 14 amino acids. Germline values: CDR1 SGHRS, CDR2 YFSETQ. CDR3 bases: TGCGCCAGCAGCTCGACAGGGGGCCAGGAGACCCAGTACTTC. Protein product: CASSSTGGQETQYF.

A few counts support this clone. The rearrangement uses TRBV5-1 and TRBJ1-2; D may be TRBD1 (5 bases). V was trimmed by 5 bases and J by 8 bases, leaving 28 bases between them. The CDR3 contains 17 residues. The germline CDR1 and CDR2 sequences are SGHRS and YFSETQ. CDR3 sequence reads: CASRAAPQQAVPWGYTF. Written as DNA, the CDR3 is TGCGCCAGCAGAGCCGCTCCCCAACAGGCGGTGCCTTGGGGCTACACCTTC.

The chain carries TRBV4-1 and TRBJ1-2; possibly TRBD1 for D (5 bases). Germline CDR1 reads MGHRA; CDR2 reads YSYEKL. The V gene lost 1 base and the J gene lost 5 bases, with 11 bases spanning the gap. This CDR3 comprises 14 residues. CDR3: CASSQAGIGYGYTF. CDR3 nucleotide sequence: TGCGCCAGCAGCCAAGCAGGGATCGGATATGGCTACACCTTC.

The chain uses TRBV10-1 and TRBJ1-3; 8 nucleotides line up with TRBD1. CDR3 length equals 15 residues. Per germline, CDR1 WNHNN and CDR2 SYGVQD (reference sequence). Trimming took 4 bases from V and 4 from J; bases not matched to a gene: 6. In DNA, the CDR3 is TGCGCCAGCAGTGCGCGGACAGGGAAAGGAAACACCATATATTTT. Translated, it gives CASSARTGKGNTIYF.

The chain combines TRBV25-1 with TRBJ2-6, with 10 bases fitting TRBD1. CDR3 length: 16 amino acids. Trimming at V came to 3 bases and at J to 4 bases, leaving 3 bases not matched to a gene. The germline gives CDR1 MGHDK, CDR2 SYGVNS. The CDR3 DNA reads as TGTGCCAGCAGTGATGGGACAGGGGCCGGGGCCAACGTCCTGACTTTC. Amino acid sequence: CASSDGTGAGANVLTF.

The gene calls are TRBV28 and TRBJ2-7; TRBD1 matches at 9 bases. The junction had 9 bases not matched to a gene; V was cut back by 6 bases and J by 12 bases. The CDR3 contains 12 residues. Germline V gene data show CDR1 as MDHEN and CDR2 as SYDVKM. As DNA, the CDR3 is TGTGCCAGCAGCACCTCCGGGACAGGGCCGTACTTC. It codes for CASSTSGTGPYF.

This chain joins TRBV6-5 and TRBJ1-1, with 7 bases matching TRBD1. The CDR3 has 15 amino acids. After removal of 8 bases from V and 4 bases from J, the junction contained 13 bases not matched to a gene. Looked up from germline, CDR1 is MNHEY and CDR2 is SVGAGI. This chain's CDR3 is CASGGRQGSVTEAFF. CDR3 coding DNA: TGTGCCAGCGGCGGTAGACAGGGAAGCGTCACTGAAGCTTTCTTT.

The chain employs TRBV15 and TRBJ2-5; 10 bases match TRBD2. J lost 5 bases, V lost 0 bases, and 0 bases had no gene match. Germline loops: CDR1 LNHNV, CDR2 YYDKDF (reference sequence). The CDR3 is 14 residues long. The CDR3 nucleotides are TGTGCCACCAGCAGAGAACTAGCGGGGGAGACCCAGTACTTC. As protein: CATSRELAGETQYF.

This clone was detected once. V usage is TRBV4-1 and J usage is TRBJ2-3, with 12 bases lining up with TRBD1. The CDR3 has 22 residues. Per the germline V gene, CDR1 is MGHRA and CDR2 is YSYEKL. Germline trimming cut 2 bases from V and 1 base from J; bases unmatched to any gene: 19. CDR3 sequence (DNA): TGCGCCAGCAGCCAAAAGGGATCGGGACAGGGGGCGCGGTGGATCCGCACAGATACGCAGTATTTT. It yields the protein CASSQKGSGQGARWIRTDTQYF.

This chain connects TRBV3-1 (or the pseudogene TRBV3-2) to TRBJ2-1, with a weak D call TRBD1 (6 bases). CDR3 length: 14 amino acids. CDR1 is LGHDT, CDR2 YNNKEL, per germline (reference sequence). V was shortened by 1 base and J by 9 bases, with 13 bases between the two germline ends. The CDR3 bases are TGTGCCAGCAGCCAAGTCCCAACACAGGGTGAGCAGTTCTTC. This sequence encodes CASSQVPTQGEQFF.

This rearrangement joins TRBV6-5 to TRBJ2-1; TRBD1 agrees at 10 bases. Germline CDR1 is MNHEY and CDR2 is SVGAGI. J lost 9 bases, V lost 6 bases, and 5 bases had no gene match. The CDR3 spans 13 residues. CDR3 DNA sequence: TGTGCCAGCAGGGGACAGGGGATAAGTGAGCAGTTCTTC. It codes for CASRGQGISEQFF.

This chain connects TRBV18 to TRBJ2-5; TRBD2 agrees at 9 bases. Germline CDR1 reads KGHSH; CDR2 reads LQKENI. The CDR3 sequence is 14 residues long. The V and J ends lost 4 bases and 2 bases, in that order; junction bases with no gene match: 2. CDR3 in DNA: TGTGCCAGCTCACGAGCGGGGGGTCAAGAGACCCAGTACTTC. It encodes CASSRAGGQETQYF.

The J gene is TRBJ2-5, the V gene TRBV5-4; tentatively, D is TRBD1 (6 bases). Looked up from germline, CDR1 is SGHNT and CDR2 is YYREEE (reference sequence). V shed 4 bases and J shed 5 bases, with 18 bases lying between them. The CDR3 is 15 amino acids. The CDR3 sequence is CASSPGQQGHETQYF. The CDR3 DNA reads TGTGCCAGCAGCCCGGGACAACAGGGCCACGAGACCCAGTACTTC.

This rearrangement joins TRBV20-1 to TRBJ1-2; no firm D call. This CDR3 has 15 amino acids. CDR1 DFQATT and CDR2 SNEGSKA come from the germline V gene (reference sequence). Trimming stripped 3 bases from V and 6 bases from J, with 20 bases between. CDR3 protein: CSASLNSGAQDGYTF. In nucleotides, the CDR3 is TGCAGTGCTAGTCTAAACAGCGGAGCCCAGGATGGCTACACCTTC.

For the CDR3, the DNA is TGTGCCATCAGCCGGGACAAGTACCAAGAGACCCAGTACTTC. Protein sequence: CAISRDKYQETQYF. The rearrangement links TRBV10-3 to TRBJ2-5, with D maybe TRBD1 (6 bases). Trimming stripped 6 bases from V and 0 bases from J, with 11 bases between. Germline lookup yields CDR1 ENHRY and CDR2 SYGVKD. This CDR3 contains 14 residues.

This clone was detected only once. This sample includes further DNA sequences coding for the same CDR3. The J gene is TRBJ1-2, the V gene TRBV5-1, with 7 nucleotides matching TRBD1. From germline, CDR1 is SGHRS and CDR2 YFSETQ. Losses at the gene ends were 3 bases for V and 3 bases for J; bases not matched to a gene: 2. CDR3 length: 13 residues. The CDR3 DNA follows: TGCGCCAGCAGCTCAACAGGGGACTATGGCTACACCTTC. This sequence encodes CASSSTGDYGYTF.

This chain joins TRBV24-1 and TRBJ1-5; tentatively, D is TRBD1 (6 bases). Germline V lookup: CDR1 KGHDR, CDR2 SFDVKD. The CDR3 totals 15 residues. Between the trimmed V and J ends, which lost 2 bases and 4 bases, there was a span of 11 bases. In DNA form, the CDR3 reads TGTGCCACCAGTGATTACAGGGAGGGGAATCAGCCCCAGCATTTT. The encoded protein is CATSDYREGNQPQHF.

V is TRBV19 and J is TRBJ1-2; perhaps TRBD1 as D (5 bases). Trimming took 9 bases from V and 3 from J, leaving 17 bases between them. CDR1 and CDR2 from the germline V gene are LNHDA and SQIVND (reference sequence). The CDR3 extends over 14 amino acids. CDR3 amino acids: CASKRSGTDYGYTF. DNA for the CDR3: TGTGCCAGCAAAAGAAGCGGGACGGACTATGGCTACACCTTC.

The DNA of the CDR3 is TGTGCCAGCAGTTTACCCCTACAGGGGGCGCGGATAAGAAATTCACCCCTCCACTTT. Its translation is CASSLPLQGARIRNSPLHF. The chain combines TRBV27 with TRBJ1-6, with TRBD1 identical over 9 bases. Trimming cost V 2 bases and J 7 bases; bases outside gene matches: 15. Germline-derived CDR1 and CDR2 are MNHEY and SMNVEV (reference sequence). The CDR3 extends over 19 amino acids.

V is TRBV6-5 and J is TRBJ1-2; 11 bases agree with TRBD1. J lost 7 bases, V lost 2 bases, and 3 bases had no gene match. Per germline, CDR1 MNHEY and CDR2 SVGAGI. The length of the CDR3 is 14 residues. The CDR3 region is CASSYGGTGGGYTF. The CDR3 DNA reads TGTGCCAGCAGTTACGGGGGGACAGGGGGTGGCTACACCTTC.

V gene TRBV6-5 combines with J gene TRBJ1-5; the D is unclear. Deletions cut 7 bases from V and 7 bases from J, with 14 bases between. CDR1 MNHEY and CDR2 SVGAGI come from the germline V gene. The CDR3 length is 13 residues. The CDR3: CASTATETQPQHF. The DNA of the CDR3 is TGTGCCAGCACCGCAACAGAGACCCAGCCCCAGCATTTT.

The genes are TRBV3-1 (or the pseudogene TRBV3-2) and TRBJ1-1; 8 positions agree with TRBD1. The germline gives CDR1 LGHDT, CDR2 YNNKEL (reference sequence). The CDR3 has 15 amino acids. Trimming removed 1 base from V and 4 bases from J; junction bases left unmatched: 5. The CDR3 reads CASSQVQGAGTEAFF. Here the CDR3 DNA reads TGTGCCAGCAGCCAAGTCCAGGGGGCGGGCACTGAAGCTTTCTTT.

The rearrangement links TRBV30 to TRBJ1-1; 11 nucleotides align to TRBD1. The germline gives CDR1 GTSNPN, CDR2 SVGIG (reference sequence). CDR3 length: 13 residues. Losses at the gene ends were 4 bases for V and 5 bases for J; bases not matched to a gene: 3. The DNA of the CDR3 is TGTGCCTGGAACGGACAGGGGGCAACTGAAGCTTTCTTT. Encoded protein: CAWNGQGATEAFF. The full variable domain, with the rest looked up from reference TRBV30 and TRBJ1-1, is SQTIHQWPATLVQPVGSPLSLECTVEGTSNPNLYWYRQAAGRGLQLLFYSVGIGQISSEVPQNLSASRPQDRQFILSSKKLLLSDSGFYLCAWNGQGATEAFFGQGTRLTVV.

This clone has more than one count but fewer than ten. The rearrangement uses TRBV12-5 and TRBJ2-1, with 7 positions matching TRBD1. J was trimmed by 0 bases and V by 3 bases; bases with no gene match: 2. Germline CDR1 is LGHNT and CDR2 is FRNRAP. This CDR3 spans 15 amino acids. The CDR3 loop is CASGFGTVSYNEQFF. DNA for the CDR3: TGTGCTAGTGGTTTCGGGACAGTCTCCTACAATGAGCAGTTCTTC.

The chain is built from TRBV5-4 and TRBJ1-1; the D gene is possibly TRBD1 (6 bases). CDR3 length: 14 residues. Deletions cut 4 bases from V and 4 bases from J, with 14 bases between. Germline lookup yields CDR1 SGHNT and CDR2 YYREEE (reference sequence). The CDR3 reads CASSEVQGGTEAFF. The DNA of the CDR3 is TGTGCCAGCAGCGAGGTACAGGGTGGCACTGAAGCTTTCTTT.